This T cell receptor (beta chain) was recorded in a study of shared clonotypes between healthy human individuals. The CDR3 length is 11 residues. The table lists this clone with a count of one. The method was immunoSEQ multiplex PCR; TCRdb's version includes in-frame clones alone and lacks a portion of them. The sample lists around 720,000 clones; 55% to 85% were seen once. Naive CD4+ cells were CD45RA-selected; the remaining cells were memory. Sequencing was performed on memory CD4+ T cells sorted from blood. The subset is: CD45RA-negative fraction. The clonotype originates from a woman in her thirties in good health. The rearrangement links TRBV21-1 to TRBJ1-1. TRBV21-1 is termed a pseudogene. The CDR3 DNA is TGTGTCGTGCGGGGGGGGACTGAAGCTTTCTTT. It translates to CVVRGGTEAFF.